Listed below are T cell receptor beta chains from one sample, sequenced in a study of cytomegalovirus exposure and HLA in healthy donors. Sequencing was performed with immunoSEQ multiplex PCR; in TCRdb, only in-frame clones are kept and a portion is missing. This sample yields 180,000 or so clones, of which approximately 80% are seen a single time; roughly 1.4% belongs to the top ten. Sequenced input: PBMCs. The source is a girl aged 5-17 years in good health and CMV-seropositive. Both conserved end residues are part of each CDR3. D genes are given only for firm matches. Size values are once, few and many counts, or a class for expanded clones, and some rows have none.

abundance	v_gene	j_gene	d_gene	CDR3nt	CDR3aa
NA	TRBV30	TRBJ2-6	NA	TGTGCCTGGAGTCCAGTTTCGGGGGCCAACGTCCTGACTTTC	CAWSPVSGANVLTF
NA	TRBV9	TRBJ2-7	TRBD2	TGTGCCAGCAGCTTCAGGACTAGCGGGAGCTACGAGCAGTACTTC	CASSFRTSGSYEQYF
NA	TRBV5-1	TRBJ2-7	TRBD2	TGCGCCAGCAGCTTGGCTCTCGTGGGAGGGAGTTACGAGCAGTACTTC	CASSLALVGGSYEQYF
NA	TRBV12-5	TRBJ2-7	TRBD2	TGTGCTAGTGGTTTGGTACTAGCGGGCCTAGGCGACGAGCAGTACTTC	CASGLVLAGLGDEQYF
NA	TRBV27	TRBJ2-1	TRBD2	TGTGCCAGCAGTTTACAGCGGGAGCGCTACAATGAGCAGTTCTTC	CASSLQRERYNEQFF
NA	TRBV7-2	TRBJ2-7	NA	TGTGCCAGCAGCTTAATGGGCAGCTCCTACGAGCAGTACTTC	CASSLMGSSYEQYF
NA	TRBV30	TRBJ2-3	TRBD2	TGTGCCTGGAGTGTATTAGCGGGGACCACAGATACGCAGTATTTT	CAWSVLAGTTDTQYF
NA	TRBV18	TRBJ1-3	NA	TGTGCCAGTAACCCTTCGGTATTGGGGACATCTCGTGGAAACACCATATATTTT	CASNPSVLGTSRGNTIYF
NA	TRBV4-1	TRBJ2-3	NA	TGCGCCAGCAGCCAACTACTAGCACATACGCAGTATTTT	CASSQLLAHTQYF
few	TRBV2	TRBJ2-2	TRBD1	TGTGCCAGCAGTTTTAGACAGGGATACACCGGGGAGCTGTTTTTT	CASSFRQGYTGELFF
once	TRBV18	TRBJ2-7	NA	TGTGCCAGCTCACCATCCTACTTGTCGTACGAGCAGTACTTC	CASSPSYLSYEQYF
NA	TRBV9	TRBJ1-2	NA	TGTGCCAGCAGCGTGGCAGCCCGTGGGGCGAACTATGGCTACACCTTC	CASSVAARGANYGYTF
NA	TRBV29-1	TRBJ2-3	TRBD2	TGCAGCCTCCGCCGGGGGGCAGATACGCAGTATTTT	CSLRRGADTQYF
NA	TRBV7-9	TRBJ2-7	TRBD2	TGTGCCAGCAGCTCGCGAGAGACTAGCGGGAGCTACGAGCAGTACTTC	CASSSRETSGSYEQYF
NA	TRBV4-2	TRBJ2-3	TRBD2	TGTGCCAGCAGCCAAGATGGGGTAAGGAGAGCGGGAGTTCCCACAGATACGCAGTATTTT	CASSQDGVRRAGVPTDTQYF
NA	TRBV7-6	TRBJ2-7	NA	TGTGCCAGCAGCTATAGGACTTATCTTCCGGGCCACTCCTACGAGCAGTACTTC	CASSYRTYLPGHSYEQYF
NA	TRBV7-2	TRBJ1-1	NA	TGTGCCAGCAGCTCCCGGGACAATACTTTCTTT	CASSSRDNTFF
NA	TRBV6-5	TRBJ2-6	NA	TGTGCCAGCAACAGGGCCTCTGGGGCCAACGTCCTGACTTTC	CASNRASGANVLTF
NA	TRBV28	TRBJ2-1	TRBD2	TGTGCCAGCAGTTTGGGGCTCGTAGCGGGAAATGAGCAGTTCTTC	CASSLGLVAGNEQFF
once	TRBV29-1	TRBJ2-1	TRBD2	TGCAGCGCAGGGACTAGCGGAACACGGCAGTTCTTC	CSAGTSGTRQFF
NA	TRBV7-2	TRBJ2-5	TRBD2	TGTGCCAGCAGCTTAGGACTAGCGGGTTACCAAGAGACCCAGTACTTC	CASSLGLAGYQETQYF
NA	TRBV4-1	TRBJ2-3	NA	TGCGCCAGCAGCCAACAGGCAAGCGATACGCAGTATTTT	CASSQQASDTQYF
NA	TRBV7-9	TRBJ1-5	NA	TGTGCCAGCAGCTCCGACAGGAGATATCAGCCCCAGCATTTT	CASSSDRRYQPQHF
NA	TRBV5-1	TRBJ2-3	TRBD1	TGCGCCAGCAGCCGGGACAGGACCACAGATACGCAGTATTTT	CASSRDRTTDTQYF
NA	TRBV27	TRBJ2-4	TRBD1	TGTGCCAGCAGTATCGGACAGGGTGGACCCAAAAACATTCAGTACTTC	CASSIGQGGPKNIQYF
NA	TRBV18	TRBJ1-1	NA	TGTGCCAGCTCACCGAGATACGGGGAGGGAACTGAAGCTTTCTTT	CASSPRYGEGTEAFF
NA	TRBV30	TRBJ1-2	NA	TGTGCCTGGAGTGTCGGTCTTTATGGCTACACCTTC	CAWSVGLYGYTF
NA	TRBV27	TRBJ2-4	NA	TGTGCCAGCAGTTTTGGAGGGGAGGCGTACTTC	CASSFGGEAYF
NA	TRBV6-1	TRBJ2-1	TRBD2	TGTGCCAGCAGTGTTAGGACTAGCGGAAGGTTTGATGAGCAGTTCTTC	CASSVRTSGRFDEQFF
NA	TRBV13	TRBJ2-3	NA	TGTGCCAGCACCTTAAGGGGGAGCACAGATACGCAGTATTTT	CASTLRGSTDTQYF
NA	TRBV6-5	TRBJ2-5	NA	TGTGCCAGCAGTTACTCGTTCGGGGTCCGCCAAGAGACCCAGTACTTC	CASSYSFGVRQETQYF
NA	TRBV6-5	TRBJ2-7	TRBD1	TGTGCCAGCAGTGCAGAGGACAGGGGCTACGAGCAGTACTTC	CASSAEDRGYEQYF
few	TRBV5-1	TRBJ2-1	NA	TGCGCCAGCAGCTCCGGACAGAGCTCCTACAATGAGCAGTTCTTC	CASSSGQSSYNEQFF
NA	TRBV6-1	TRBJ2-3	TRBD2	TGTGCCAGCAGTGAAGCATTAGCGGGAGGGTATGATACGCAGTATTTT	CASSEALAGGYDTQYF
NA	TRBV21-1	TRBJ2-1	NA	TGTGCCAGCAGGCCTTGGGGCGGCAATGAGCAGTTCTTC	CASRPWGGNEQFF
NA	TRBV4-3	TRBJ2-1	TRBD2	TGCGCCAGCAGCCCCAACGGACTAGCGGGAGTCACGGAGCAGTTCTTC	CASSPNGLAGVTEQFF
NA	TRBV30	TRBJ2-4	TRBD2	TGTGCCTGGTCGAAGGGTTTAGCGGGTGCCAAAAACATTCAGTACTTC	CAWSKGLAGAKNIQYF
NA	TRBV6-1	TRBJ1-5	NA	TGTGCCAGCAGTGAGCGGAGATCCTCCAATCAGCCCCAGCATTTT	CASSERRSSNQPQHF
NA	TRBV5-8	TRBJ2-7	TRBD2	TGTGCCAGCAGCTCGAGTCCGGGACTAGCGGCCTACGAGCAGTACTTC	CASSSSPGLAAYEQYF
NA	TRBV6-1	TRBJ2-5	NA	TGTGCCAGCAGCCGGGGTACCCAAGAGACCCAGTACTTC	CASSRGTQETQYF
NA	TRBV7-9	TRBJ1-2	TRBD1	TGTGCCAGCAGCTCACCCCTGCCCGGGACAGATTATGGCTACACCTTC	CASSSPLPGTDYGYTF
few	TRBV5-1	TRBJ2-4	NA	TGCGCCAGCAGCTCCAAAGAAACAGGGAGAAACATTCAGTACTTC	CASSSKETGRNIQYF
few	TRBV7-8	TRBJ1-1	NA	TGTGCCAGCAGCTTAGAGACGAATGTTTGGCAGGGGAGCACTGAAGCTTTCTTT	CASSLETNVWQGSTEAFF
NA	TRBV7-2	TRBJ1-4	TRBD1	TGTGCCAGCAGCACCGGACAGGGAGGGGAAGAAAAACTGTTTTTT	CASSTGQGGEEKLFF
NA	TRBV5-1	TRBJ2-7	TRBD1	TGCGCCAGCAGTTTGGGGCCTCGGGACAGGGCGAACGAGCAGTACTTC	CASSLGPRDRANEQYF
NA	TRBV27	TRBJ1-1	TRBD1	TGTGCCAGCAGTCTGCACGACAGGGGGCTACTAATGAACACTGAAGCTTTCTTT	CASSLHDRGLLMNTEAFF